Presented here are 21 T cell receptor beta chains from one specimen sequenced in a study of T cell changes during pregnancy in multiple sclerosis. Some clones are missing from TCRdb's copy, which holds only in-frame ones; the method was immunoSEQ multiplex PCR. The sample lists 25,000 to 35,000 clones, around 90% seen once, with approximately 0.5% in the top ten. Sample: CD4+ T cells from peripheral blood mononuclear cells, taken in the third trimester of pregnancy. These receptors all come from a female donor in good health, enrolled as a control in a pregnancy study.

The chain's CDR3 is CAWSGGQLNTEAFF. CDR3 sequence (DNA): TGTGCCTGGAGTGGGGGACAGTTAAACACTGAAGCTTTCTTT. The chain couples TRBV30 to TRBJ1-1, with 7 bases lining up with TRBD1. J was trimmed by 2 bases and V by 1 base; bases with no gene match: 4. Germline V gives CDR1 GTSNPN, CDR2 SVGIG (reference sequence). The CDR3 is made up of 14 amino acids.

The DNA for the CDR3 is TGTGCCTGGAGTCCCCAAGGGACAGGACTGTTTTTT. This gives the protein CAWSPQGTGLFF. This chain connects TRBV30 to TRBJ1-4, with TRBD1 identical over 8 bases. Unmatched junction bases numbered 6, after V lost 2 bases and J lost 13 bases. Germline CDR1 GTSNPN, CDR2 SVGIG (reference sequence). The CDR3 is 12 amino acids.

The rearrangement joins TRBV27 to TRBJ1-1, with D uncertain. The germline V gene has CDR1 MNHEY and CDR2 SMNVEV (reference sequence). V gave up 5 bases and J gave up 1 base, with 14 bases separating them. This CDR3 is built from 15 residues. CDR3 DNA: TGTGCCAGCAGTCGCTTCGGGGATCAGAACACTGAAGCTTTCTTT. Its protein product is CASSRFGDQNTEAFF.

This clone was seen only once. The chain joins TRBV6-5 to TRBJ2-7; 7 nucleotides match TRBD1. Germline trimming cut 7 bases from V and 6 bases from J; bases unmatched to any gene: 15. CDR3 length equals 15 residues. The germline gives CDR1 MNHEY, CDR2 SVGAGI. The CDR3 reads CASTYSEQGLSEQYF. CDR3 coding DNA: TGTGCCAGCACCTACTCAGAACAGGGGTTAAGCGAGCAGTACTTC.

This clone showed up just once. The chain is built from TRBV1 and TRBJ2-2; TRBD2, the D gene given by the table, was not confirmed from the DNA. TRBV1 is listed as a pseudogene. The length of the CDR3 is 20 residues. The CDR3 spells CTSSQGSGTSGTTVPGELFF. The CDR3 DNA reads as TGCACCAGCAGCCAAGGATCGGGGACTAGCGGGACCACGGTCCCCGGGGAGCTGTTTTTT.

This chain connects TRBV6-1 to TRBJ1-5; D gene ambiguous. This CDR3 is built from 13 residues. With 1 base removed from V and 2 bases from J, the gap between germline ends came to 3 bases. The germline CDR1 and CDR2 sequences are MNHNS and SASEGT. The CDR3 sequence: CASSEGRNQPQHF. The CDR3 coding sequence is TGTGCCAGCAGTGAAGGGCGCAATCAGCCCCAGCATTTT.

This clone was picked up a small number of times. CDR3 amino acids: CASSLELVQETQYF. CDR3 nucleotide sequence: TGTGCCAGCAGCTTAGAGCTCGTCCAAGAGACCCAGTACTTC. The chain recombines TRBV7-2 with TRBJ2-5; D not certain. This CDR3 comprises 14 residues. CDR1 and CDR2 (germline): SGHTA, FQGNSA. Trimming pared 1 base from V and 1 base from J, leaving 7 bases between.

The chain links TRBV7-8 to TRBJ2-5, with TRBD1 matching over 8 bases. The CDR3 is 15 residues long. Germline V lookup: CDR1 SGHVS, CDR2 FQNEAQ. Unmatched junction bases numbered 8, after V lost 3 bases and J lost 5 bases. The CDR3, as DNA: TGTGCCAGCAGCTTCCAGGGGGCTGAATGGGAGACCCAGTACTTC. Translating gives CASSFQGAEWETQYF.

The genes are TRBV2 and TRBJ2-2; 7 bases match TRBD2. Germline values: CDR1 SNHLY, CDR2 FYNNEI. Unmatched junction bases numbered 15, after V lost 6 bases and J lost 5 bases. The CDR3 loop spans 17 amino acids. CDR3 loop: CASSATRYGGRTGELFF. The CDR3 coding sequence is TGTGCCAGCAGCGCGACTCGATACGGGGGGAGGACCGGGGAGCTGTTTTTT.

The rearrangement links TRBV2 to TRBJ2-3, with D maybe TRBD2 (6 bases). The ends were cut back, 10 bases at V and 0 bases at J, with 11 bases in the middle. CDR1 and CDR2 (germline): SNHLY, FYNNEI. This CDR3 spans 13 amino acids. The DNA of the CDR3 is TGTGCCACCCCGGGACTTAGCACAGATACGCAGTATTTT. This encodes CATPGLSTDTQYF.

This chain uses TRBV5-1 with TRBJ2-3; D not certain. CDR3 size: 14 residues. Germline CDR1 SGHRS, CDR2 YFSETQ. V was trimmed by 0 bases and J by 1 base, leaving 6 bases between them. The CDR3 protein is CASSLDLGTDTQYF. CDR3 sequence (DNA): TGCGCCAGCAGCTTGGATCTAGGCACAGATACGCAGTATTTT.

This sequence joins TRBV29-1 and TRBJ1-2; 10 bases match TRBD1. V lost 5 bases, J lost 7 bases, and 4 bases stayed unmatched. The CDR3 is 12 residues long. The V gene's germline CDR1 is SQVTM and CDR2 ANQGSEA. The CDR3 is CSVWRDRGGYTF. Written as DNA, the CDR3 is TGCAGCGTTTGGAGGGACAGGGGTGGCTACACCTTC.

This clone showed up just once. The CDR3 DNA reads TGTGCCAGCAACCCCGAAGGGGTGAGCAATCAGCCCCAGCATTTT. Amino acids: CASNPEGVSNQPQHF. The rearrangement uses TRBV2 and TRBJ1-5; perhaps TRBD1 as D (5 bases). Germline CDR1 reads SNHLY; CDR2 reads FYNNEI. The CDR3 totals 15 residues. V lost 7 bases to trimming and J lost 1 base, with 14 bases between them.

This clone was detected once. The chain has TRBV6-5 and TRBJ1-1, with 7 nucleotides matching TRBD1. The CDR3 is 15 residues long. Trimming removed 5 bases from V and 2 bases from J; junction bases left unmatched: 8. Germline loops: CDR1 MNHEY, CDR2 SVGAGI. The CDR3 here is CASSPQGVVNTEAFF. CDR3 sequence (DNA): TGTGCCAGCAGTCCTCAGGGGGTCGTTAACACTGAAGCTTTCTTT.

The chain combines TRBV30 with TRBJ2-5; 9 nucleotides line up with TRBD1. Germline values: CDR1 GTSNPN, CDR2 SVGIG (reference sequence). With 0 bases clipped from V and 1 base from J, the junction kept 6 bases outside the gene matches. The CDR3 has 16 residues. CDR3 loop: CAWSVLTGGIQETQYF. CDR3 nucleotide sequence: TGTGCCTGGAGTGTACTGACAGGGGGGATCCAAGAGACCCAGTACTTC.

The rearrangement uses TRBV6-6 and TRBJ1-6, with 8 bases identical to TRBD1. Germline loops: CDR1 MNHNY, CDR2 SVGAGI (reference sequence). CDR3 length: 13 residues. V lost 6 bases and J lost 5; bases outside the gene matches: 0. CDR3 in amino acids: CASRQGDNSPLHF. The CDR3 coding sequence is TGTGCCAGCAGACAGGGGGATAATTCACCCCTCCACTTT.

Only one count was recorded for this clone. The chain uses TRBV18 and TRBJ2-7; D perhaps matches TRBD2 (6 bases). Germline V gene data show CDR1 as KGHSH and CDR2 as LQKENI. Trimming removed 4 bases from V and 4 bases from J, with 11 bases in between. The CDR3 length is 13 residues. The CDR3 protein is CASSRGTDYEQYF. CDR3 in DNA: TGTGCCAGCTCACGCGGGACTGATTACGAGCAGTACTTC.

This clone appeared a few times. This CDR3 is CASSRAGETQYF. CDR3 bases: TGTGCCAGCAGCAGAGCAGGGGAGACCCAGTACTTC. The chain carries TRBV6-1 and TRBJ2-5; D is possibly TRBD1 (5 bases). The CDR3 sequence is 12 residues long. V shed 6 bases and J shed 5 bases, with 10 bases lying between them. Germline-derived CDR1 and CDR2 are MNHNS and SASEGT.

The chain carries TRBV5-4 and TRBJ1-2; D ambiguous. Germline CDR1 is SGHNT and CDR2 is YYREEE (reference sequence). The V end lost 0 bases, the J end lost 6 bases, and 9 bases lay between the germline ends. CDR3 size: 13 residues. The CDR3 coding sequence is TGTGCCAGCAGCTTGGTCGGGAGCGATGGCTACACCTTC. This codes for CASSLVGSDGYTF.

V and J are TRBV14 and TRBJ1-6; TRBD1 agrees at 7 bases. The CDR3 is 15 amino acids. Germline V CDR1 and CDR2: SGHDN, FVKESK. V shed 4 bases and J 8 bases; nucleotides not matched to a gene: 8. The CDR3 protein is CASSPLVQGYSPLHF. The CDR3 DNA is TGTGCCAGCAGCCCCTTAGTACAGGGGTATTCACCCCTCCACTTT. Combining the CDR3 with reference TRBV14 and TRBJ1-6 gives the whole variable domain EAGVTQFPSHSVIEKGQTVTLRCDPISGHDNLYWYRRVMGKEIKFLLHFVKESKQDESGMPNNRFLAERTGGTYSTLKVQPAELEDSGVYFCASSPLVQGYSPLHFGNGTRLTVT.

The chain couples TRBV10-3 to TRBJ2-4, with a possible D match to TRBD2 (6 bases). Germline lookup yields CDR1 ENHRY and CDR2 SYGVKD. The CDR3 consists of 14 residues. V was trimmed by 4 bases and J by 1 base, leaving 8 bases between them. The CDR3 sequence is CAISGAGAKNIQYF. In DNA, the CDR3 is TGTGCCATCAGTGGGGCGGGGGCCAAAAACATTCAGTACTTC.